The sample holds a few counts of the clone carrying this T cell receptor (beta chain). The target antigen is unknown. The source of the sample is a study of post-analysis software for immune sequencing data. Turning to the study itself: Clinical courses comprised relapsing-remitting, secondary progressive and progressive-relapsing multiple sclerosis. Study results and limitations: Included in a set of four or five TRBV segments more frequent in patients than controls were TRBV5-6, TRBV5-1 and TRBV20-1. Comparison with controls showed significantly lower normalized Chao1 diversity in multiple sclerosis patients. F-measure co-clustering was strong for batch-matched samples.

The library was made from cDNA and included unique molecular identifiers. TCRdb ran MiXCR on the PCR reads and lists one entry per CDR3 protein. The sample records about 380,000 distinct CDR3 sequences, 30% to 45% being singletons. CDR3 length equals 15 residues. The V segment lost 7 bases and the J segment 2 bases; nucleotides outside the gene matches: 9. CDR1 and CDR2 from the germline V gene are DFQATT and SNEGSKA (reference sequence). Sequenced material: blood. V and J are TRBV20-1 and TRBJ2-1; 9 bases fit TRBD2. This receptor was obtained from a girl aged 5 to 17 with multiple sclerosis. CDR3 in amino acids: CSGGSGGGTYNEQFF. CDR3 sequence (DNA): TGCAGTGGCGGTAGCGGGGGCGGTACCTACAATGAGCAGTTCTTC.